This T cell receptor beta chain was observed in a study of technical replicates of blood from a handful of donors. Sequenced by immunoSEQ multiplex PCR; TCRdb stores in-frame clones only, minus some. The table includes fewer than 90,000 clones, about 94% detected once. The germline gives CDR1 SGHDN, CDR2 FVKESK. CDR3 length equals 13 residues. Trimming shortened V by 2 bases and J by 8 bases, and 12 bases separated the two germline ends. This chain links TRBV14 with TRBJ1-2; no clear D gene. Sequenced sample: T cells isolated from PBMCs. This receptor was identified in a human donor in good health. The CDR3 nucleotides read TGTGCCAGCAGCCAAATCGGGGATACGGGCTACACCTTC. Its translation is CASSQIGDTGYTF.